This TCR beta chain was captured by sequencing in a study of T cells after yellow fever vaccination. Study outcomes and limitations: Post-booster repertoires again held most primary-vaccination clones (roughly 95% CD4, roughly 88% CD8).

The study made its TCR cDNA through 5'RACE template switching. That step introduced a universal primer site along with UMIs. One entry per CDR3 protein, called by TCRdb with MiXCR from the 5' RACE reads. Altogether 150,000 to 200,000 distinct CDR3 sequences are present, approximately 10% being singletons, with the ten largest covering about 40%. Per the germline V gene, CDR1 is LNHNV and CDR2 is YYDKDF (reference sequence). Trimming cost V 5 bases and J 1 base; bases outside gene matches: 4. This CDR3 region has 14 residues. This clonotype has just a few counts. Its antigen is still unknown. This rearrangement joins TRBV15 to TRBJ2-5; 7 bases agree with TRBD2. The receptor was derived from a man younger than 35 who received the YFV17D yellow fever vaccine. The specimen was CD8+ T cells sorted from PBMCs, collected 45 days after the yellow fever booster vaccination. CDR3 bases: TGTGCCACCAGCCCGGGGGGTTCCCAAGAGACCCAGTACTTC. Protein: CATSPGGSQETQYF.